A selection of T cell receptor beta chains follows, all from one sample in a study of human T cells and chemical hapten exposure. TCRdb used MiXCR to reprocess the RACE reads, holding one entry per CDR3 protein. This table has around 250,000 distinct CDR3 sequences, about 8.6% appearing once. The input for sequencing was whole blood, taken in connection with sensitization to the hapten diphenylcyclopropenone (DPC). The receptors come from a woman in her thirties or forties with alopecia areata. Some clones in this sample may be carry-over from other donors' samples. CDR3s include the opening cysteine and the closing phenylalanine or tryptophan. D genes are given only for firm matches. Size tells how often a clone was seen (once, few, many) or the class of an expanded clone, and some rows leave it out.

V: TRBV12-3/TRBV12-4
size: -
J: TRBJ2-5
D: TRBD1
CDR3: CASSTLDRERETQYF
DNA: TGTGCCAGCAGTACCTTGGACAGGGAACGAGAGACCCAGTACTTC

V: TRBV28
size: many
J: TRBJ2-7
D: TRBD2
CDR3: CASRTSGNSYEQYF
DNA: TGTGCCAGTAGGACTAGCGGGAACTCCTACGAGCAGTACTTC

V: TRBV12-3/TRBV12-4
size: -
J: TRBJ2-7
D: -
CDR3: CASSAGLREQYF
DNA: TGTGCCAGCAGTGCAGGCCTACGGGAGCAGTACTTC

V: TRBV10-3
size: many
J: TRBJ2-3
D: -
CDR3: CAISETGGTDTQYF
DNA: TGTGCCATCAGTGAGACAGGAGGCACAGATACGCAGTATTTT

V: TRBV6-2/TRBV6-3
size: few
J: TRBJ2-1
D: TRBD2
CDR3: CASVASGTSSEQFF
DNA: TGTGCCAGCGTGGCTAGCGGGACTAGTAGTGAGCAGTTCTTC

V: TRBV12-3/TRBV12-4
size: few
J: TRBJ1-2
D: TRBD1
CDR3: CASSSAGTAYGYTF
DNA: TGTGCCAGCAGTTCCGCCGGGACAGCTTATGGCTACACCTTC

V: TRBV14
size: -
J: TRBJ2-1
D: -
CDR3: CASSKMGRIYNEQFF
DNA: TGTGCCAGCAGCAAAATGGGCAGGATATACAATGAGCAGTTCTTC

V: TRBV7-2
size: many
J: TRBJ1-2
D: TRBD1
CDR3: CASSYLGQGRINYGYTF
DNA: TGTGCCAGCAGCTACTTGGGACAGGGGCGGATTAACTATGGCTACACCTTC

V: TRBV20-1
size: few
J: TRBJ2-7
D: -
CDR3: CSAPNRVTEGEQYF
DNA: TGCAGTGCTCCGAACCGGGTTACAGAGGGCGAGCAGTACTTC

V: TRBV10-2
size: -
J: TRBJ2-5
D: TRBD2
CDR3: CASQSPLAGEETQYF
DNA: TGCGCCAGCCAAAGCCCACTAGCGGGAGAGGAGACCCAGTACTTC

V: TRBV6-2/TRBV6-3
size: -
J: TRBJ2-2
D: -
CDR3: CASSYSRGRDGELFF
DNA: TGTGCCAGCAGTTACTCAAGAGGGCGGGATGGGGAGCTGTTTTTT

V: TRBV27
size: -
J: TRBJ1-6
D: -
CDR3: CASSLSLGLGGTPLHF
DNA: TGTGCCAGCAGTTTATCGTTGGGACTAGGTGGTACACCCCTCCACTTT

V: TRBV20-1
size: -
J: TRBJ1-5
D: -
CDR3: CSARGGVGPQHF
DNA: TGCAGTGCTAGAGGAGGGGTTGGGCCCCAGCATTTT

V: TRBV7-9
size: few
J: TRBJ1-6
D: -
CDR3: CASSQRVGANSPLHF
DNA: TGTGCCAGCAGCCAACGGGTAGGGGCGAATTCACCCCTCCACTTT

V: TRBV7-2
size: few
J: TRBJ1-5
D: -
CDR3: CASSFGHRDQPQHF
DNA: TGTGCCAGCAGCTTCGGTCATCGCGATCAGCCCCAGCATTTT

V: TRBV21-1
size: -
J: TRBJ2-7
D: -
CDR3: CASKKWREFYEQYF
DNA: TGTGCCAGCAAAAAGTGGCGGGAGTTCTACGAGCAGTACTTC

V: TRBV28
size: few
J: TRBJ2-1
D: TRBD2
CDR3: CASNLLAGGRNEQFF
DNA: TGTGCCAGCAATCTCCTAGCGGGAGGTAGGAATGAGCAGTTCTTC

V: TRBV28
size: few
J: TRBJ1-5
D: TRBD1
CDR3: CASSYPGTGVFQPQHF
DNA: TGTGCCAGCAGTTATCCCGGGACAGGGGTTTTTCAGCCCCAGCATTTT

V: TRBV6-5
size: -
J: TRBJ1-2
D: -
CDR3: CASSPTGFGYGYTF
DNA: TGTGCCAGCAGCCCCACAGGCTTTGGCTATGGCTACACCTTC

V: TRBV7-9
size: -
J: TRBJ2-3
D: TRBD1
CDR3: CASSLRGSRGRYADTQYF
DNA: TGTGCCAGCAGCTTAAGGGGCAGCAGGGGGCGGTACGCAGATACGCAGTATTTT

V: TRBV28
size: -
J: TRBJ2-7
D: -
CDR3: CASSLPGKYEQYF
DNA: TGTGCCAGCAGTTTGCCGGGAAAGTACGAGCAGTACTTC

V: TRBV5-1
size: many
J: TRBJ2-1
D: TRBD2
CDR3: CASSLISGSDQFF
DNA: TGCGCCAGCAGCTTGATCAGCGGGAGTGATCAGTTCTTC

V: TRBV20-1
size: few
J: TRBJ2-1
D: TRBD2
CDR3: CSASRLAGLEQFF
DNA: TGCAGTGCTAGCCGACTAGCGGGACTTGAGCAGTTCTTC

V: TRBV25-1
size: -
J: TRBJ2-2
D: -
CDR3: CASRVGEGATNTGELFF
DNA: TGTGCCAGCAGGGTAGGGGAGGGGGCTACGAACACCGGGGAGCTGTTTTTT

V: TRBV5-1
size: -
J: TRBJ1-6
D: TRBD1
CDR3: CASSLDRGHNSPLHF
DNA: TGCGCCAGCAGCTTGGACAGGGGTCATAATTCACCCCTCCACTTT

V: TRBV5-1
size: -
J: TRBJ2-5
D: TRBD2
CDR3: CASSISGSAVKETQYF
DNA: TGCGCCAGCAGCATCAGCGGGAGCGCGGTTAAAGAGACCCAGTACTTC

V: TRBV27
size: -
J: TRBJ1-5
D: -
CDR3: CASSLAPSAGNQPQHF
DNA: TGTGCCAGCAGTTTAGCCCCCTCAGCGGGCAATCAGCCCCAGCATTTT

V: TRBV11-2
size: few
J: TRBJ2-6
D: -
CDR3: CASSLVGGGANVLTF
DNA: TGTGCCAGCAGCTTAGTTGGAGGAGGGGCCAACGTCCTGACTTTC

V: TRBV7-2
size: many
J: TRBJ2-7
D: TRBD1
CDR3: CASSFTGTGTYEQYF
DNA: TGTGCCAGCAGCTTTACCGGGACAGGAACCTACGAGCAGTACTTC

V: TRBV7-2
size: -
J: TRBJ2-3
D: -
CDR3: CASSLVVYPTSTDTQYF
DNA: TGTGCCAGCAGCTTAGTTGTATACCCAACAAGCACAGATACGCAGTATTTT

V: TRBV28
size: few
J: TRBJ2-1
D: TRBD2
CDR3: CASSLSAGGRGEQFF
DNA: TGTGCCAGCAGTTTATCCGCGGGAGGGCGGGGTGAGCAGTTCTTC

V: TRBV7-3
size: -
J: TRBJ2-2
D: -
CDR3: CASSLTPTAGELFF
DNA: TGTGCCAGCAGCTTAACACCCACCGCCGGGGAGCTGTTTTTT

V: TRBV27
size: many
J: TRBJ1-1
D: -
CDR3: CASSFFGNDLEAFF
DNA: TGTGCCAGCAGTTTTTTCGGTAACGACCTCGAAGCTTTCTTT

V: TRBV29-1
size: -
J: TRBJ2-5
D: -
CDR3: CSVRGFIGSETQYF
DNA: TGCAGCGTTAGGGGATTTATCGGGTCGGAGACCCAGTACTTC

V: TRBV6-6
size: -
J: TRBJ2-7
D: -
CDR3: CASRLRGDYEQYF
DNA: TGTGCCAGCAGACTGCGAGGGGATTACGAGCAGTACTTC

V: TRBV6-2/TRBV6-3
size: few
J: TRBJ2-7
D: -
CDR3: CASLTTFYEQYF
DNA: TGTGCCAGCCTTACTACCTTCTACGAGCAGTACTTC

V: TRBV29-1
size: many
J: TRBJ2-7
D: TRBD1
CDR3: CSAKTGPEQYF
DNA: TGCAGCGCTAAGACAGGGCCCGAGCAGTACTTC

V: TRBV9
size: few
J: TRBJ2-2
D: TRBD1
CDR3: CASSVGTASRTGELFF
DNA: TGTGCCAGCAGCGTCGGGACAGCATCTCGCACCGGGGAGCTGTTTTTT

V: TRBV6-5
size: many
J: TRBJ1-1
D: -
CDR3: CASSYRGLAFF
DNA: TGTGCCAGCAGTTACAGGGGGTTAGCTTTCTTT

V: TRBV7-2
size: few
J: TRBJ1-6
D: TRBD1
CDR3: CASSQGQLLNSPLHF
DNA: TGTGCCAGCAGCCAGGGACAGCTGCTTAATTCACCCCTCCACTTT

V: TRBV29-1
size: -
J: TRBJ1-1
D: TRBD1
CDR3: CSVGRGLNTEAFF
DNA: TGCAGCGTTGGGAGGGGGCTGAACACTGAAGCTTTCTTT

V: TRBV5-5
size: few
J: TRBJ1-5
D: -
CDR3: CASSLELAGLWPQHF
DNA: TGTGCCAGCAGCTTGGAATTGGCAGGCCTTTGGCCCCAGCATTTT

V: TRBV6-6
size: -
J: TRBJ2-7
D: -
CDR3: CASSSSGGAFYEQYF
DNA: TGTGCCAGCAGTTCGTCCGGCGGGGCCTTCTACGAGCAGTACTTC

V: TRBV29-1
size: -
J: TRBJ1-5
D: TRBD1
CDR3: CSVGQGAGQPQHF
DNA: TGCAGCGTTGGACAGGGGGCTGGTCAGCCCCAGCATTTT

V: TRBV6-2/TRBV6-3
size: few
J: TRBJ2-2
D: TRBD1
CDR3: CASSYPPGQPNTGELFF
DNA: TGTGCCAGCAGTTACCCTCCGGGACAGCCGAACACCGGGGAGCTGTTTTTT

V: TRBV7-2
size: few
J: TRBJ1-2
D: -
CDR3: CAASRTDSNYGYTF
DNA: TGTGCCGCCAGCAGGACAGATTCTAACTATGGCTACACCTTC